This TCR beta chain derives from a study of human T cells and chemical hapten exposure (dated by TCRdb to the early 2020s). Turning to the overall study: For sensitization, 2% DPC in acetone was applied to a roughly 2 cm by roughly 2 cm area of upper inner arm skin. The patient cohort, mostly female, included alopecia areata with under or over 50% scalp involvement, alopecia totalis and alopecia universalis. Patch tests used Finn chambers with 0.01% DPC on the upper back, scored after 6 days by International Contact Dermatitis Research Group standards. Libraries were combined into a pool for sequencing, and differences in TCR yield between samples came mainly from small differences in library volumes within the pool. Weekly therapeutic DPC doses were additionally applied to the scalp of patients throughout the roughly 23-week study period. Twenty-nine alopecia patients provided blood for TCR sequencing at one to four time points (pre-sensitization, 2, 6 and 24 weeks). The study tracked peripheral blood TCR repertoire changes in vivo during primary and secondary sensitization to the hapten diphenylcyclopropenone (DPC) in alopecia patients. Patient blood was sampled pre-sensitization (week 0) and at 2, 6 and about 24 weeks after DPC sensitization.

This clonotype was seen a few times. Its specific antigen is unknown. Base quality data are lacking; no much larger clone is found one base away. The sample's time point, from its label and the paper: patch test 1, 2 weeks after DPC sensitization. The treatment or condition label for this specimen denotes: therapeutic diphenylcyclopropenone sensitization with weekly scalp DPC. At every patch-test visit, the blood draw took place before the patch test was put on. Patients were considered eligible if aged 18 to 70, diagnosed with alopecia and deemed suitable for DPC therapy, and patients were excluded if pregnant. Unfractionated whole blood was collected in Tempus Blood RNA tubes, and total RNA was extracted from that blood. The method behind the library was RACE. The sequencer listed for this sample is NextSeq 500. Library preparation attached unique molecular identifiers to individual cDNA molecules for quantitative, reproducible TCR counting. Both TCR alpha and TCR beta chains were sequenced from each blood RNA sample. The authors' pipeline ran thus. Samples had a median of about 90,000 TCRs, with a range from about 23,224 to 750,000. The Decombinator software suite was used to annotate V, J and CDR3 in the TCR reads. Every sample was subsampled to the same number of TCRs (28,000) for the PS versus PT1 abundance plots. Expanded TCRs were defined as absent before sensitization and observed at least eight times at the 2-week time point. TCRdb reprocessing: public reads trimmed at Q25 with fastp, clones called with MiXCR, in-frame beta chains kept. Entries are consolidated by CDR3 protein sequence, retaining the most common genes and DNA. For this entry, the V and J calls and clone size follow TCRdb and not the study's own pipeline. The sample records roughly 82,000 distinct CDR3 sequences, about an eighth of which are singletons. 3% to 4% of the sample is held by the ten biggest clonotypes.

Study-wide findings and limitations: Significantly more large CDR3 similarity clusters were formed by expanded TCRs than by pre-sensitization or healthy control sets, consistent with antigen-driven responses. Repeated subsampling changed both the strength of the expansion versus patch-test correlation and the threshold at which that correlation became significant. Because all patients had alopecia, a presumed autoimmune disease, the immune response of the patients might differ from that of healthy individuals. No change with DPC sensitization was found in the number of TCRs above 1 in 1000 frequency, and no evidence of global repertoire structure alterations was found. Patch test score correlated positively with the number of PT1 expanded TCRs, reaching significance at thresholds 8, 16 and 32 but not at 4.

Source: whole blood, taken in connection with sensitization to the hapten diphenylcyclopropenone (DPC). The TCR originated in a woman aged 55-69 years with alopecia areata. Some clones in this sample may be carry-over from other donors' samples.

The CDR3 loop reads CASAANTGELFF. The bases read TGTGCCAGCGCGGCGAACACCGGGGAGCTGTTTTTT. The rearranged segments are TRBV11-2 and TRBJ2-2; no D segment can be confidently identified. There are 12 amino acids in the CDR3, from cysteine to phenylalanine inclusive. Only the CDR3 region is kept as DNA, spanning 36 bases read in frame from base 1. V was cut back by 8 bases and J by 0 bases, leaving a gap of 4 bases between them. From the germline V gene, CDR1 is SGHAT and CDR2 is FQNNGV.